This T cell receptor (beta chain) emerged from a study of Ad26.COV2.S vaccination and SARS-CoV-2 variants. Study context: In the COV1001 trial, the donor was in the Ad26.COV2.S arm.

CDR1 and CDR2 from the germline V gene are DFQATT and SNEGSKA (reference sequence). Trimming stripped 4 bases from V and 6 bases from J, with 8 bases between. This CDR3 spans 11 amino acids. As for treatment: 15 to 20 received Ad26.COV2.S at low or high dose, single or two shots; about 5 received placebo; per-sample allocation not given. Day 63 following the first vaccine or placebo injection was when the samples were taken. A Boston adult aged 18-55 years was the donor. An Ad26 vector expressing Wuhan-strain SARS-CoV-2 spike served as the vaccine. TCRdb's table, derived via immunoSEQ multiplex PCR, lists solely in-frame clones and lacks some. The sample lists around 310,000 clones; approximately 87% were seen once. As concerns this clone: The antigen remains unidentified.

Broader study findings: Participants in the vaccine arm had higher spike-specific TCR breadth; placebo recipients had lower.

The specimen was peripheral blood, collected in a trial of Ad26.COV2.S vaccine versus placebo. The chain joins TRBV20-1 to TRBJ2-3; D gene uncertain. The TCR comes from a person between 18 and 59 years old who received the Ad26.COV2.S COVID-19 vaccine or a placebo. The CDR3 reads CSAKKVDTQYF. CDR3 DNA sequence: TGCAGTGCTAAGAAGGTCGATACGCAGTATTTT.